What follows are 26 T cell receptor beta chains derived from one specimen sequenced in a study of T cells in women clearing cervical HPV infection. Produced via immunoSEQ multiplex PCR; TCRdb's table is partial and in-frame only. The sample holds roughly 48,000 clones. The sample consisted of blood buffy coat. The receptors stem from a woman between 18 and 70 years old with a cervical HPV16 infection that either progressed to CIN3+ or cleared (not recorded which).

This CDR3 is CASSTSGSSYNEQFF. The sequenced part of the CDR3 DNA is TGTGCCAGCAGCACGAGCGGGAGCTCCTACAATGAG. J is TRBJ2-1 and V is TRBV7-2; 8 nucleotides align to TRBD2. The read ends 3 residues shy of where the CDR3 ends; the end is completed using the germline J gene. The CDR3 contains 15 residues. CDR1 SGHTA and CDR2 FQGNSA come from the germline V gene. V was clipped by 5 bases and J by 0 bases; unmatched bases: 3.

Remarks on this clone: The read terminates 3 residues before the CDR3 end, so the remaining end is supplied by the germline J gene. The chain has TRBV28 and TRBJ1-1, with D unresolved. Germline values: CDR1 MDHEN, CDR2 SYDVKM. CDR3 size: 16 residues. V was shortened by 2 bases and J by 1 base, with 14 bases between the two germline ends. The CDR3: CASSLVGRAGNTEAFF. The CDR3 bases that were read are TGTGCCAGCAGTTTAGTCGGAAGGGCGGGGAACACTGAA.

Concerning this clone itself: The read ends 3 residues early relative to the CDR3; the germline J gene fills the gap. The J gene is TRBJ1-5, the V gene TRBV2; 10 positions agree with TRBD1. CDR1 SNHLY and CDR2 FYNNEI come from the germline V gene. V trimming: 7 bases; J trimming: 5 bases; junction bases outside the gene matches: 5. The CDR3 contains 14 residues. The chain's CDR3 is CASTPGQGYQPQHF. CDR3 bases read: TGTGCCAGCACCCCGGGACAGGGGTATCAGCCC.

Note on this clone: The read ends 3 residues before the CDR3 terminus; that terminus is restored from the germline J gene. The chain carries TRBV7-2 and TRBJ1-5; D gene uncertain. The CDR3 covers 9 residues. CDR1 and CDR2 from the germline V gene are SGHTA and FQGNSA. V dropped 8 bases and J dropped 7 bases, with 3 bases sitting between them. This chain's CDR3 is CASGQPQHF. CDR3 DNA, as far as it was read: TGTGCCAGCGGCCAGCCC.

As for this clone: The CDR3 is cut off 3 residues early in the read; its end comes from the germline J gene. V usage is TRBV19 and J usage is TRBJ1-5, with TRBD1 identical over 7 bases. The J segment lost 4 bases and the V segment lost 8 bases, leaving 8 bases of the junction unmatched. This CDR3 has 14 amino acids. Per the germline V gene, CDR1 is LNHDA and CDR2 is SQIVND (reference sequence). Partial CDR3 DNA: TGTGCCAGTCATCGGACAGGCGAGAATCAGCCC. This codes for CASHRTGENQP. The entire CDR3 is CASHRTGENQPQHF.

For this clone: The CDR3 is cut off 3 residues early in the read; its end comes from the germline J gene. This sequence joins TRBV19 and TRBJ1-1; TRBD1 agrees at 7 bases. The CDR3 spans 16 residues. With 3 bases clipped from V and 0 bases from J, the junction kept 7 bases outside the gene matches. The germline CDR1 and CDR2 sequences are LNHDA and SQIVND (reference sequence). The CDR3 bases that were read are TGTGCCAGTAGTATGGAAGGGGGCGGGATGAACACTGAA. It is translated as CASSMEGGGMNTE. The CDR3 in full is CASSMEGGGMNTEAFF.

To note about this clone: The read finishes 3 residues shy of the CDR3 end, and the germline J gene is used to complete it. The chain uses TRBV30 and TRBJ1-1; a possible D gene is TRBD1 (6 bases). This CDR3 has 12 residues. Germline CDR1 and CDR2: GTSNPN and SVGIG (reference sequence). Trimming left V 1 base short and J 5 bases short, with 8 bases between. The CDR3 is CAWSAQGTEAFF. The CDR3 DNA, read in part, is TGTGCCTGGAGTGCCCAGGGGACTGAA.

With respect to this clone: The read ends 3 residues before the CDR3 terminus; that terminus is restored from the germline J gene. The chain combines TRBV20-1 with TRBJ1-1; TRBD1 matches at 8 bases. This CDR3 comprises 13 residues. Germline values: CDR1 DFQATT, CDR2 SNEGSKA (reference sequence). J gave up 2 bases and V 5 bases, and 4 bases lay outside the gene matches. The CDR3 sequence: CSAPDRANTEAFF. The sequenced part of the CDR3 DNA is TGCAGTGCTCCGGACAGGGCCAACACTGAA.

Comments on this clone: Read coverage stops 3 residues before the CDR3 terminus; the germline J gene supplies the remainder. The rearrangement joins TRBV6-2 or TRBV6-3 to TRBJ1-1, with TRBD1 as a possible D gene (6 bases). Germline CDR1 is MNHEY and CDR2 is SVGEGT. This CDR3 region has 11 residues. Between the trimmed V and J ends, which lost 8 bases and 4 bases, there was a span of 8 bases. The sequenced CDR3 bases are TGTGCCAGCGGCAGGGGCACTGAA. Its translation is CASGRGTE. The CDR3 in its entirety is CASGRGTEAFF.

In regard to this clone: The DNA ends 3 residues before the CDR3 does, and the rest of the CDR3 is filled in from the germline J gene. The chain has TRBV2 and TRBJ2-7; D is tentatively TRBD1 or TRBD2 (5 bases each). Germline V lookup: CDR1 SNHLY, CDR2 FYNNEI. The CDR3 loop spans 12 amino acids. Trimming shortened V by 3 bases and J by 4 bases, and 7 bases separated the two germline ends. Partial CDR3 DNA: TGTGCCAGCAGTGACAGGGAGTACGAG. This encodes CASSDREYE. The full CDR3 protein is CASSDREYEQYF.

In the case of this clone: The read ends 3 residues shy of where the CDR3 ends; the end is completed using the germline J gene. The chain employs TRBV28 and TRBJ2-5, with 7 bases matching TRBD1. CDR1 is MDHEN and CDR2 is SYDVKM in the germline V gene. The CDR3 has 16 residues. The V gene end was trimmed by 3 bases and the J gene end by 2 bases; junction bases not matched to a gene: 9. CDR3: CASSFGAGGKQETQYF. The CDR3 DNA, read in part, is TGTGCCAGCAGTTTCGGGGCAGGGGGTAAGCAAGAGACC.

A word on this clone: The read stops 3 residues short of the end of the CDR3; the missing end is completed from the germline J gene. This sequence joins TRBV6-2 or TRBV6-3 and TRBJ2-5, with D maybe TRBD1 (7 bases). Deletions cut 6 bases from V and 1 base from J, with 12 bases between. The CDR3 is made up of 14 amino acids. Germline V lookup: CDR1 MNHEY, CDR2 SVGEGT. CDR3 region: CASSRGTVQETQYF. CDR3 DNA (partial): TGTGCCAGCAGCCGGGGGACAGTCCAAGAGACC.

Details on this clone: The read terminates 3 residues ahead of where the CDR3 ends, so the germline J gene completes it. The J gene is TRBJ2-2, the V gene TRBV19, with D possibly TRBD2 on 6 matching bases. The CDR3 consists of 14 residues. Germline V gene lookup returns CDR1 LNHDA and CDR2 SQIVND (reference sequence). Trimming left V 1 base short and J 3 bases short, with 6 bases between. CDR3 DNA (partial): TGTGCCAGTAGTATAGGGGGGGACACCGGGGAG. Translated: CASSIGGDTGE. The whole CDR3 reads CASSIGGDTGELFF.

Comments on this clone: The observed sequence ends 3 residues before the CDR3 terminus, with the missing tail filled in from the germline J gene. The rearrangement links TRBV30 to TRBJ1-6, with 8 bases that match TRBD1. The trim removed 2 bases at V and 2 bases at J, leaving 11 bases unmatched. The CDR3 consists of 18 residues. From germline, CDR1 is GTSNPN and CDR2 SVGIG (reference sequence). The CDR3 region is CAWSRGQGMGAYNSPLHF. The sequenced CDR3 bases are TGTGCCTGGAGTCGAGGACAGGGCATGGGAGCCTATAATTCACCC.

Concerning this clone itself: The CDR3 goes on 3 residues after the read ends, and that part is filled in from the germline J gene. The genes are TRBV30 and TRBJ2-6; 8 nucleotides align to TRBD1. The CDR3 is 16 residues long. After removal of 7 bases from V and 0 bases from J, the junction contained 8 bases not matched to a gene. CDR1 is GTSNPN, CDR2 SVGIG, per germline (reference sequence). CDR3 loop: CAYGQGKISGANVLTF. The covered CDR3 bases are TGTGCCTACGGACAGGGAAAGATCTCTGGGGCCAACGTC.

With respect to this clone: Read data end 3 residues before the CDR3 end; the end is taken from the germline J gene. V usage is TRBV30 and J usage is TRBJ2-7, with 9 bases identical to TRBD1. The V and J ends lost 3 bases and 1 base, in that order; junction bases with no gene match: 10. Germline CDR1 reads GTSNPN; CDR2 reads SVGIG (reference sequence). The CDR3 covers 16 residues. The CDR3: CAWRPPGTGSSYEQYF. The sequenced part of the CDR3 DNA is TGTGCCTGGAGGCCTCCCGGGACAGGGTCTTCCTACGAG.

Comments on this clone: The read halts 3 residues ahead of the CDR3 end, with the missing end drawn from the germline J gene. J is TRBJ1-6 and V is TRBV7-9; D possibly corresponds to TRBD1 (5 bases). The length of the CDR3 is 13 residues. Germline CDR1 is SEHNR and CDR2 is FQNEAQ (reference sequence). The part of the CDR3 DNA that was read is TGTGCCAGCAGCCCCCAGGGACTGTCGCCC. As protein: CASSPQGLSP. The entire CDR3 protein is CASSPQGLSPLHF.

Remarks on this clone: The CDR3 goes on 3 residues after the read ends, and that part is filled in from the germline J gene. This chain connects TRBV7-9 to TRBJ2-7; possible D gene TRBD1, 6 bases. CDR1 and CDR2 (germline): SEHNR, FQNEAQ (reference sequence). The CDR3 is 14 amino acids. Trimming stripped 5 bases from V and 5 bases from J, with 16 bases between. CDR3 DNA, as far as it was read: TGTGCCAGCAGCGCCAGTGGGGGCCTACACGAG. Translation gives CASSASGGLHE. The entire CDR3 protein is CASSASGGLHEQYF.

CDR3 DNA (partial): TGTGCCAGCAGCCTCCACCCGGGTTCTAATGAAAAA. Its translation: CASSLHPGSNEK. The full-length CDR3 reads as CASSLHPGSNEKLFF. The V gene is TRBV3-1 (or the pseudogene TRBV3-2), the J gene TRBJ1-4; D remains ambiguous. The CDR3 is cut off 3 residues early in the read; its end comes from the germline J gene. The CDR3 sequence is 15 residues long. V shed 4 bases and J shed 3 bases, with 12 bases lying between them. Germline lookup yields CDR1 LGHDT and CDR2 YNNKEL (reference sequence).

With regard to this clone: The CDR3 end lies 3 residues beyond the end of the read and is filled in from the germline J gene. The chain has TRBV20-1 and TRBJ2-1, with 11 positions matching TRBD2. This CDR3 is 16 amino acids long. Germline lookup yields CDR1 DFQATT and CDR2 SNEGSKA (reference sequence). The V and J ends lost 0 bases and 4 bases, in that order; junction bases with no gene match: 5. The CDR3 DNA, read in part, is TGCAGTGCTAGAGATAGCGGGGGGGCGGCTTACAATGAG. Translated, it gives CSARDSGGAAYNE. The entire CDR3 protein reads CSARDSGGAAYNEQFF.

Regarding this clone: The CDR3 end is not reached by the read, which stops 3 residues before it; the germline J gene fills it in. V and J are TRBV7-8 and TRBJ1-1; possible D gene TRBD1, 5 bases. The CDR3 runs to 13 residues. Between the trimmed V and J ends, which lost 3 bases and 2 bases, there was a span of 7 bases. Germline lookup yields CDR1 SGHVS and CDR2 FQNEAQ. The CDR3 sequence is CASSLQGNTEAFF. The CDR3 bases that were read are TGTGCCAGCAGCTTGCAGGGAAACACTGAA.

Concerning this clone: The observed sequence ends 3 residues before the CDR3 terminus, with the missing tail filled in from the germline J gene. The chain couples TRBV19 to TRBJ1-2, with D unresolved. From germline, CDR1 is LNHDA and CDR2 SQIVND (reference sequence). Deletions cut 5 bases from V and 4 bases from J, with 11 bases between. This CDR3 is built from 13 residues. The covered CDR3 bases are TGTGCCAGTAGTCGAACGTCTACCTATGGC. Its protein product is CASSRTSTYG. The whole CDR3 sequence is CASSRTSTYGYTF.

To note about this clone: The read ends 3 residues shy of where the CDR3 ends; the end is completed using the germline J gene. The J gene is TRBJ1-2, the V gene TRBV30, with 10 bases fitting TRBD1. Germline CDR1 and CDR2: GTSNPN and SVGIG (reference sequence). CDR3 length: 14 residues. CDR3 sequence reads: CAWSRDGTGESYTF. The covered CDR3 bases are TGTGCCTGGAGTCGCGACGGGACAGGGGAAAGC.

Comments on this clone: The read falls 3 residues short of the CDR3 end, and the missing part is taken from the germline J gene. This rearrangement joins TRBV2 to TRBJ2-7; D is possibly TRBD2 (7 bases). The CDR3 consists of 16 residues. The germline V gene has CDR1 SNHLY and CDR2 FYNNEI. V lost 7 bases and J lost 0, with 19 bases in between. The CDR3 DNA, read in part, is TGTGCCAGCATCACGCTGGGGGGGGGCCTCTCCTACGAG. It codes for CASITLGGGLSYE. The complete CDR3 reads CASITLGGGLSYEQYF.

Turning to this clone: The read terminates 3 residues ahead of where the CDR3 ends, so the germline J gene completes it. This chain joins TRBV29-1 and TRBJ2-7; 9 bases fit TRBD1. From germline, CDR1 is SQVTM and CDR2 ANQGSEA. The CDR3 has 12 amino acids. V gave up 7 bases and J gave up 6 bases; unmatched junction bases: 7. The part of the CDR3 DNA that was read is TGCAGCGCGGGACAGGGAGGTTCCGAG. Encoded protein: CSAGQGGSE. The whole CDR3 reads CSAGQGGSEQYF.

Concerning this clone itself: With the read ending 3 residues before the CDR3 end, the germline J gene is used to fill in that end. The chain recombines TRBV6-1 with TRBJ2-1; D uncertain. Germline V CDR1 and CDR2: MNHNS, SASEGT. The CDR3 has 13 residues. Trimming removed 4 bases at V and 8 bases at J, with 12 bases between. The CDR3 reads CASSAVLVHEQFF. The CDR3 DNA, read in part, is TGTGCCAGCAGTGCGGTCCTGGTCCATGAG.